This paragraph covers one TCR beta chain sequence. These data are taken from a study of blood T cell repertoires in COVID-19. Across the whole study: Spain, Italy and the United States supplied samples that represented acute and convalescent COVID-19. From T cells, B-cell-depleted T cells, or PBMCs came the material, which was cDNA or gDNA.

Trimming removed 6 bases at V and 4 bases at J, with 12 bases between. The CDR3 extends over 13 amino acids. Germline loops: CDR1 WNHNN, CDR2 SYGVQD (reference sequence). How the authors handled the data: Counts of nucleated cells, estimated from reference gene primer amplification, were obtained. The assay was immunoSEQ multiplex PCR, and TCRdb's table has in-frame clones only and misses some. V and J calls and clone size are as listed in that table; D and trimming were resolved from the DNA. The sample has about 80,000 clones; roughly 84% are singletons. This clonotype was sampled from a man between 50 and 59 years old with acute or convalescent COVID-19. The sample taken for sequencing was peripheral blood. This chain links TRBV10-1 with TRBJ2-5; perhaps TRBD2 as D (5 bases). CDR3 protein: CASSRPSGETQYF. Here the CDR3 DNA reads TGCGCCAGCAGCCGACCGAGCGGAGAGACCCAGTACTTC.